The rows below give T cell receptor beta chains drawn from one sample of a study of cytomegalovirus exposure and HLA in healthy donors. Measured with immunoSEQ multiplex PCR; TCRdb has only the in-frame clones, and not every one. Here the sample spans 130,000 to 150,000 clones, approximately 80% being singletons. Sequenced input: PBMCs. These receptors were taken from a young woman in good health and CMV-seropositive. CDR3s include the opening cysteine and the closing phenylalanine or tryptophan. Each record gives: D gene, J gene, V gene, clone size, CDR3 protein, CDR3 DNA. D genes are given only for firm matches. Size tells how often a clone was seen (once, few, many) or the class of an expanded clone, and some rows leave it out.

TRBD2 TRBJ2-1 TRBV5-1 - CASSRSAGVSYNEQFF TGCGCCAGCAGCCGATCGGCGGGGGTATCCTACAATGAGCAGTTCTTC
- TRBJ2-5 TRBV6-1 - CASRRQGLETQYF TGTGCCAGCAGAAGGCAGGGCCTAGAGACCCAGTACTTC
- TRBJ1-3 TRBV13 - CASSSSGRRPGPRSGNTIYF TGTGCCAGCAGCTCCTCCGGTAGGAGACCAGGGCCGCGGTCTGGAAACACCATATATTTT
TRBD2 TRBJ2-1 TRBV9 - CASSAHTSGVYNEQFF TGTGCCAGCAGCGCCCATACTAGCGGGGTCTACAATGAGCAGTTCTTC
TRBD2 TRBJ2-5 TRBV18 once CASSPQRGGQETQYF TGTGCCAGCTCACCACAGCGGGGGGGCCAAGAGACCCAGTACTTC
TRBD2 TRBJ2-1 TRBV5-1 - CASSFNRGGLDEQFF TGCGCCAGCAGCTTTAACCGGGGGGGCCTGGATGAGCAGTTCTTC
TRBD1 TRBJ1-1 TRBV28 - CASSGTENTEAFF TGTGCCAGCTCCGGGACAGAGAACACTGAAGCTTTCTTT
- TRBJ2-2 TRBV2 - CASSRQATGELFF TGTGCCAGCAGCCGACAGGCTACCGGGGAGCTGTTTTTT
- TRBJ1-1 TRBV2 - CASSERSAMNTEAFF TGTGCCAGCAGTGAGAGGAGTGCAATGAACACTGAAGCTTTCTTT
TRBD1 TRBJ1-2 TRBV6-4 - CASSPTPGQGAYGYTF TGTGCCAGCAGTCCCACCCCGGGACAGGGGGCATATGGCTACACCTTC
- TRBJ1-3 TRBV5-1 - CASSLVTASWGNTIYF TGCGCCAGCAGCTTGGTAACAGCCTCGTGGGGAAACACCATATATTTT
TRBD1 TRBJ2-1 TRBV2 - CASGDQQGARNEQFF TGTGCCAGCGGCGACCAGCAGGGGGCACGCAATGAGCAGTTCTTC
- TRBJ1-2 TRBV9 - CASTTGAENYGYTF TGTGCCAGCACCACGGGTGCGGAAAACTATGGCTACACCTTC
- TRBJ2-7 TRBV25-1 once CASSEGLSYEQYF TGTGCCAGCAGTGAGGGCTTAAGTTACGAGCAGTACTTC
TRBD2 TRBJ2-3 TRBV27 - CASNFAGGSTDTQYF TGTGCCAGCAACTTTGCGGGGGGGAGCACAGATACGCAGTATTTT
TRBD2 TRBJ2-7 TRBV27 - CASSLLGGSRDEQYF TGTGCCAGCAGTTTATTGGGGGGGTCCCGGGACGAGCAGTACTTC
- TRBJ1-1 TRBV27 - CASSSPYGAFF TGTGCCAGCAGTTCCCCTTACGGTGCTTTCTTT
TRBD1 TRBJ1-6 TRBV18 - CASSRDSDNSPLHF TGTGCCAGCTCGCGGGACAGTGATAATTCACCCCTCCACTTT
- TRBJ2-5 TRBV30 once CAWRLGAGEGEQYF TGTGCCTGGCGCCTCGGGGCGGGCGAGGGGGAGCAGTACTTC